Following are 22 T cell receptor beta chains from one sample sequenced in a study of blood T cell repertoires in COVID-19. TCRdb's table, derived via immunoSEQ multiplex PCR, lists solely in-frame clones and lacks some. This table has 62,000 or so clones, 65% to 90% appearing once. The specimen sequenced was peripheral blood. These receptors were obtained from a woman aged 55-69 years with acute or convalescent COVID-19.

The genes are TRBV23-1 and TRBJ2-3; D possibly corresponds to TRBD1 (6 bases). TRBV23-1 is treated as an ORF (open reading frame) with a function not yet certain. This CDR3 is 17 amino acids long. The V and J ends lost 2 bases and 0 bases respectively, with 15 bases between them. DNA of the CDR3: TGCGCCAGCAGTCAAGGGACACCCGGAAGGAGCACAGATACGCAGTATTTT. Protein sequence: CASSQGTPGRSTDTQYF.

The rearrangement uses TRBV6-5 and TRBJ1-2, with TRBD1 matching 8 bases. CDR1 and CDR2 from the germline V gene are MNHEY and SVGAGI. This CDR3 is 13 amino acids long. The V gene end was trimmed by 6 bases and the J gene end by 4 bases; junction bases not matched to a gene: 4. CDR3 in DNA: TGTGCCAGCAGGGCAGGGGGCGGCTATGGCTACACCTTC. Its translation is CASRAGGGYGYTF.

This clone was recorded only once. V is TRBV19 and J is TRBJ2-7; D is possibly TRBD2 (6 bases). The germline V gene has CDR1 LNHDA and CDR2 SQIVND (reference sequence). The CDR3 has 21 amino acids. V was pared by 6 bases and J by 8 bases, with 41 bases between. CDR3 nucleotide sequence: TGTGCCAGTAGCCGAAACGCCGGGAGTGGTAACTATTTGGGAAGTAAGGTCAAGCAGTACTTC. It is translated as CASSRNAGSGNYLGSKVKQYF.

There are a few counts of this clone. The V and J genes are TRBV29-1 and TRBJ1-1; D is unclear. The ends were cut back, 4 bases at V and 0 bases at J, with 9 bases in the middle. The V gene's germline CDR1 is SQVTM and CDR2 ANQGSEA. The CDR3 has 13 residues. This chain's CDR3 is CSVAQMMNTEAFF. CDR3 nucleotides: TGCAGCGTTGCTCAGATGATGAACACTGAAGCTTTCTTT.

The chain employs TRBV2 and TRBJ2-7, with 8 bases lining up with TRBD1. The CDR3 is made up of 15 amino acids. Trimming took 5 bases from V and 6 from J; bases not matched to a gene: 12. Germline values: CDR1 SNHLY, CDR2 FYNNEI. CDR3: CASSPGQGWTREQYF. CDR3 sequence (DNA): TGTGCCAGCAGTCCTGGACAGGGATGGACACGCGAGCAGTACTTC. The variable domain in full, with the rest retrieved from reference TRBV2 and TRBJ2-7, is EPEVTQTPSHQVTQMGQEVILRCVPISNHLYFYWYRQILGQKVEFLVSFYNNEISEKSEIFDDQFSVERPDGSNFTLKIRSTKLEDSAMYFCASSPGQGWTREQYFGPGTRLTVT.

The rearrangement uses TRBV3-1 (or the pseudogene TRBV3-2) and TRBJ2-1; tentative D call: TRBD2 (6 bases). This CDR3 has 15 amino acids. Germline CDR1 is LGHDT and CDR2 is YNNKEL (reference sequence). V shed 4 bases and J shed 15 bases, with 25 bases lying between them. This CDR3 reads CASSPGLGTATSTFF. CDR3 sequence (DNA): TGTGCCAGCAGCCCAGGGCTCGGGACTGCGACGAGTACGTTCTTC.

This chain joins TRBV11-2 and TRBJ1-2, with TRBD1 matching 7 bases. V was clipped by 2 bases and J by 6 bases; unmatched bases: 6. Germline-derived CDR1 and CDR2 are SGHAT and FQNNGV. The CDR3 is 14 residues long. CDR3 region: CASSLTGAANGYTF. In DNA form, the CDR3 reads TGTGCCAGCAGCTTAACAGGGGCGGCGAATGGCTACACCTTC.

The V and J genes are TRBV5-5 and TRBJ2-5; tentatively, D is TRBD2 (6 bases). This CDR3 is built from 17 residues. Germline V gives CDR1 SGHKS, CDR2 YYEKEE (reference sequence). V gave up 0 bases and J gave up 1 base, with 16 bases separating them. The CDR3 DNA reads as TGTGCCAGCAGCTTGGCCCCCCAAGGAGGGTTCCAAGAGACCCAGTACTTC. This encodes CASSLAPQGGFQETQYF.

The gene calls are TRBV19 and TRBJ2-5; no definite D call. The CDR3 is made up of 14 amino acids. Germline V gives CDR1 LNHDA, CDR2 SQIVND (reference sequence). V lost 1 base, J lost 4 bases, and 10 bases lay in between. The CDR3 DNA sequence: TGTGCCAGTAGTATAGTTCGTGGGCCAGAGACCCAGTACTTC. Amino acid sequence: CASSIVRGPETQYF.

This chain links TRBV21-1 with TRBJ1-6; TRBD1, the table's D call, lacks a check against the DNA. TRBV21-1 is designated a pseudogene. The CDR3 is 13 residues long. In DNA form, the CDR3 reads TGTGCCAGCAGCCCAGTTGGTTTGTCACCCCTCCACTTT. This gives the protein CASSPVGLSPLHF.

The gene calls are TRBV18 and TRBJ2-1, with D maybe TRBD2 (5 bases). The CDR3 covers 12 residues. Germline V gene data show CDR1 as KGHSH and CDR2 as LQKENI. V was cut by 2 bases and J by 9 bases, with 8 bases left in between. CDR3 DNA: TGTGCCAGCTCACCAGACGAGGGTGAGCAGTTCTTC. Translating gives CASSPDEGEQFF.

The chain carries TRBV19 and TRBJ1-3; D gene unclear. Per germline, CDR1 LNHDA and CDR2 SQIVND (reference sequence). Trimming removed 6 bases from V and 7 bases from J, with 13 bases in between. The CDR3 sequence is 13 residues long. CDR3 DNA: TGTGCCAGTAGGATACGGGGTGGGAACACCATATATTTT. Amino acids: CASRIRGGNTIYF.

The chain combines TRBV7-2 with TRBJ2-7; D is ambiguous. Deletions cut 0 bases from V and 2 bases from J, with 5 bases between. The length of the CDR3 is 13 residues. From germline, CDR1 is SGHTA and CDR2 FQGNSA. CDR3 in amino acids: CASSLAYTYEQYF. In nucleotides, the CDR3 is TGTGCCAGCAGCTTAGCCTATACCTACGAGCAGTACTTC.

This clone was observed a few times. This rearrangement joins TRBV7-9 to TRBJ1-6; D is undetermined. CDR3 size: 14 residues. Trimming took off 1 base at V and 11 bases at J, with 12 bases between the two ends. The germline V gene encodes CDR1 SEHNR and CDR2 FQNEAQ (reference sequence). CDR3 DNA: TGTGCCAGCAGCTTAGATATGGGCTCGGCACCCCTCCACTTT. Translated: CASSLDMGSAPLHF.

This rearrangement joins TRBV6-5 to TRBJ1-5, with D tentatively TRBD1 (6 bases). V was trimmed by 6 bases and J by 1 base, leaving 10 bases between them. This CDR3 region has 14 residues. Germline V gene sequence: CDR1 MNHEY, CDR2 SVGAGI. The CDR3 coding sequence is TGTGCCAGCAGCCGGACAGAGAGCAATCAGCCCCAGCATTTT. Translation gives CASSRTESNQPQHF.

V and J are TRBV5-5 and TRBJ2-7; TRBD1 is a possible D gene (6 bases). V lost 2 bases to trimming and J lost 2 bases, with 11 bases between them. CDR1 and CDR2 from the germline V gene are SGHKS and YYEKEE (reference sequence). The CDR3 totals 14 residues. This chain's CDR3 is CASSFGQQTYEQYF. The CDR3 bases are TGTGCCAGCAGCTTCGGACAGCAAACCTACGAGCAGTACTTC.

This chain's CDR3 is CASSLAVGGRLGYTF. As DNA, the CDR3 is TGCGCCAGCAGCTTGGCCGTCGGGGGTCGGCTTGGCTACACCTTC. This chain connects TRBV5-1 to TRBJ1-2; a possible D gene is TRBD1 (5 bases). V lost 0 bases to trimming and J lost 7 bases, with 16 bases between them. Per germline, CDR1 SGHRS and CDR2 YFSETQ. This CDR3 has 15 residues.

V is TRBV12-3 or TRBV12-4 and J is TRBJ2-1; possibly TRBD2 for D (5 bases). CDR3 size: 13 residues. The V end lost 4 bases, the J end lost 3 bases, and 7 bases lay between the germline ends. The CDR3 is CASSSRDYNEQFF. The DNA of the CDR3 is TGTGCCAGCAGTTCCCGGGACTACAATGAGCAGTTCTTC.

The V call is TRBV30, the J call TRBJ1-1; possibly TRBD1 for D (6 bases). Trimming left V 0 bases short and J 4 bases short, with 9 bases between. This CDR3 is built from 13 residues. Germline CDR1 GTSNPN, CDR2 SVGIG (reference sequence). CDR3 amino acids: CAWSVKGGTEAFF. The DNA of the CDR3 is TGTGCCTGGAGTGTAAAAGGGGGCACTGAAGCTTTCTTT. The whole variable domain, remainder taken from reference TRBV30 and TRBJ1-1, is SQTIHQWPATLVQPVGSPLSLECTVEGTSNPNLYWYRQAAGRGLQLLFYSVGIGQISSEVPQNLSASRPQDRQFILSSKKLLLSDSGFYLCAWSVKGGTEAFFGQGTRLTVV.

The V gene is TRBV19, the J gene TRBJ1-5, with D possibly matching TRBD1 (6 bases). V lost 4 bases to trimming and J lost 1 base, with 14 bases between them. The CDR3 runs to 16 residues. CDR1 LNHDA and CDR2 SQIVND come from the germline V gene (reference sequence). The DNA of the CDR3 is TGTGCCAGTAGTACCAGGGGACGAATCAGCAATCAGCCCCAGCATTTT. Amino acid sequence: CASSTRGRISNQPQHF. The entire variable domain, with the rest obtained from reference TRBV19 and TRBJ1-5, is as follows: DGGITQSPKYLFRKEGQNVTLSCEQNLNHDAMYWYRQDPGQGLRLIYYSQIVNDFQKGDIAEGYSVSREKKESFPLTVTSAQKNPTAFYLCASSTRGRISNQPQHFGDGTRLSIL.

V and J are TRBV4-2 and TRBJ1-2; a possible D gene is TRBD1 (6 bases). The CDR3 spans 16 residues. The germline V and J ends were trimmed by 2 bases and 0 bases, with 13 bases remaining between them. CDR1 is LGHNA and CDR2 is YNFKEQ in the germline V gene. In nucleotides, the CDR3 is TGTGCCAGCAGCCAAACAGGGAATCCAGCTAACTATGGCTACACCTTC. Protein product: CASSQTGNPANYGYTF.

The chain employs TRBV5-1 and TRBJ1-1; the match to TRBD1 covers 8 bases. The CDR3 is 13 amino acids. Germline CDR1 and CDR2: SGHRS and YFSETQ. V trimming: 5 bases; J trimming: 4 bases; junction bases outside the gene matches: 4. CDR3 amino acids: CASRDRETTEAFF. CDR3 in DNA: TGCGCCAGCAGGGACAGGGAGACCACTGAAGCTTTCTTT. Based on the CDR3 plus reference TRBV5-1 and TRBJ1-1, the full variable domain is KAGVTQTPRYLIKTRGQQVTLSCSPISGHRSVSWYQQTPGQGLQFLFEYFSETQRNKGNFPGRFSGRQFSNSRSEMNVSTLELGDSALYLCASRDRETTEAFFGQGTRLTVV.